The rows below give T cell receptor beta chains drawn from one sample of a study of CD8+CD57+ T cells in acquired aplastic anemia. MiXCR, run by TCRdb on the reads, gives a single entry per CDR3 protein. The sample records about 170,000 distinct CDR3 sequences, 63% being singletons. Sequenced input: sorted CD4+, CD8+, or CD8+CD57+ T cells (not recorded which) from PBMCs. Receptor source: a human donor in good health. The CDR3 runs from the conserved cysteine through the conserved F or W. A D gene is named only where the DNA matches it firmly. For some rows the clone size is stated as once, few or many, or as a class when expanded; others skip it.

CDR3 DNA: TGTGCCAGCAGCCTCAATGGAAACATGAACACTGAAGCTTTCTTT
CDR3 protein: CASSLNGNMNTEAFF
D gene: -
J gene: TRBJ1-1
CDR3 length: 15
V gene: TRBV7-2
clone size: -

CDR3 DNA: TGCGCCAGCAGCTTGGCCGAGGGCCCTGAAGCTTTCTTT
CDR3 protein: CASSLAEGPEAFF
D gene: -
J gene: TRBJ1-1
CDR3 length: 13
V gene: TRBV5-1
clone size: few

CDR3 DNA: TGTGCCAGCAGCCTGCAACAGAATTCACCCCTCCACTTT
CDR3 protein: CASSLQQNSPLHF
D gene: -
J gene: TRBJ1-6
CDR3 length: 13
V gene: TRBV7-2
clone size: -

CDR3 DNA: TGTGCCAGCAGCTCCAAGGAGGGTAGCACAGATACGCAGTATTTT
CDR3 protein: CASSSKEGSTDTQYF
D gene: -
J gene: TRBJ2-3
CDR3 length: 15
V gene: TRBV7-9
clone size: -

CDR3 DNA: TGTGCCAGCACCCTGGGACTAGCGGGAGTGAATACGCAGTATTTT
CDR3 protein: CASTLGLAGVNTQYF
D gene: TRBD2
J gene: TRBJ2-3
CDR3 length: 15
V gene: TRBV6-5
clone size: -

CDR3 DNA: TGTGCCAGCAGCTTAGAGGCTGGGCGGTACAATGAGCAGTATTTT
CDR3 protein: CASSLEAGRYNEQYF
D gene: -
J gene: TRBJ2-3
CDR3 length: 15
V gene: TRBV7-2
clone size: -

CDR3 DNA: TGTGCCAGCAGCATTACAGGGGGCGCCTGGGGTGAAAAACTGTTTTTT
CDR3 protein: CASSITGGAWGEKLFF
D gene: TRBD1
J gene: TRBJ1-4
CDR3 length: 16
V gene: TRBV7-2
clone size: -

CDR3 DNA: TGCAGTGCTAGAGGCGGGTCTGGGAATGAGCAGTTCTTC
CDR3 protein: CSARGGSGNEQFF
D gene: -
J gene: TRBJ2-1
CDR3 length: 13
V gene: TRBV20-1
clone size: -

CDR3 DNA: TGCAGTGCTAGAAGCGGGAGTGTCTCAGATACGCAGTATTTT
CDR3 protein: CSARSGSVSDTQYF
D gene: TRBD2
J gene: TRBJ2-3
CDR3 length: 14
V gene: TRBV20-1
clone size: few

CDR3 DNA: TGTGCCAGCAGTGACTATAGCGGGGGTGAGCAGTTTTTC
CDR3 protein: CASSDYSGGEQFF
D gene: TRBD2
J gene: TRBJ2-1
CDR3 length: 13
V gene: TRBV28
clone size: -

CDR3 DNA: TGCAGTGCCCCCGACCGGGACAGGGGAGGGTCACCCCTCCACTTT
CDR3 protein: CSAPDRDRGGSPLHF
D gene: TRBD1
J gene: TRBJ1-6
CDR3 length: 15
V gene: TRBV20-1
clone size: many

CDR3 DNA: TGTGCCAGCGAGGGACAGCTGAACACTGAAGCTTTCTTT
CDR3 protein: CASEGQLNTEAFF
D gene: TRBD1
J gene: TRBJ1-1
CDR3 length: 13
V gene: TRBV2
clone size: -

CDR3 DNA: TGTGCCAGCAGCCAGAGGTTGGGGAAACTGTTTTTT
CDR3 protein: CASSQRLGKLFF
D gene: -
J gene: TRBJ1-4
CDR3 length: 12
V gene: TRBV7-8
clone size: -

CDR3 DNA: TGTGCCAGCAGTTTCGGACTAGCGGGAGGCAATGAGCAGTTCTTC
CDR3 protein: CASSFGLAGGNEQFF
D gene: TRBD2
J gene: TRBJ2-1
CDR3 length: 15
V gene: TRBV12-3/TRBV12-4
clone size: many

CDR3 DNA: TGTGCCAGCTCCACGAAGAGCACAGATACGCAGTATTTT
CDR3 protein: CASSTKSTDTQYF
D gene: -
J gene: TRBJ2-3
CDR3 length: 13
V gene: TRBV6-4
clone size: -

CDR3 DNA: TGTGCCAGCAGCGTTCAGGGCGCCTACAATGAGCAGTTCTTC
CDR3 protein: CASSVQGAYNEQFF
D gene: -
J gene: TRBJ2-1
CDR3 length: 14
V gene: TRBV9
clone size: many

CDR3 DNA: TGTGCCACCCCCACCGAAAGATGCTCCTACAATGAGCAGTTCTTC
CDR3 protein: CATPTERCSYNEQFF
D gene: -
J gene: TRBJ2-1
CDR3 length: 15
V gene: TRBV24-1
clone size: -

CDR3 DNA: TGCAGTCTTGGTCCTTACGGGCGGAGGTACGAGCAGTACTTC
CDR3 protein: CSLGPYGRRYEQYF
D gene: -
J gene: TRBJ2-7
CDR3 length: 14
V gene: TRBV20-1
clone size: -

CDR3 DNA: TGCAGCGCTTTATGGAGCTCCTACAATGAGCAGTTCTTC
CDR3 protein: CSALWSSYNEQFF
D gene: -
J gene: TRBJ2-1
CDR3 length: 13
V gene: TRBV29-1
clone size: -

CDR3 DNA: TGTGCCAGTAGTAGGGGCTACGGGACCCAGTACTTC
CDR3 protein: CASSRGYGTQYF
D gene: -
J gene: TRBJ2-5
CDR3 length: 12
V gene: TRBV19
clone size: once

CDR3 DNA: TGCGCCAGCAGCTTGCGGCCGGCGGGGGGGCCTAGGCCAGATACGCAGTATTTT
CDR3 protein: CASSLRPAGGPRPDTQYF
D gene: TRBD2
J gene: TRBJ2-3
CDR3 length: 18
V gene: TRBV5-1
clone size: -

CDR3 DNA: TGTGCCATCAGTGAGCTAAGCAGGCTCGGGAATTCACCCCTCCACTTT
CDR3 protein: CAISELSRLGNSPLHF
D gene: -
J gene: TRBJ1-6
CDR3 length: 16
V gene: TRBV10-3
clone size: -

CDR3 DNA: TGTGCCTGGAGTTTTGGGACTTCGGCCGCCTACGAGCAGTACTTC
CDR3 protein: CAWSFGTSAAYEQYF
D gene: -
J gene: TRBJ2-7
CDR3 length: 15
V gene: TRBV30
clone size: many

CDR3 DNA: TGTGCCAGCAGCGGGGGACTAGCGGGATACAATGAGCAGTTCTTC
CDR3 protein: CASSGGLAGYNEQFF
D gene: TRBD2
J gene: TRBJ2-1
CDR3 length: 15
V gene: TRBV9
clone size: many

CDR3 DNA: TGTGCCACCAGCCCCCAACGGAGGGCCCTACAGACCCAGTACTTC
CDR3 protein: CATSPQRRALQTQYF
D gene: -
J gene: TRBJ2-5
CDR3 length: 15
V gene: TRBV15
clone size: -

CDR3 DNA: TGCAGTGCTAGAGAGTCCCCCACTGGGACCTACGAGCAGTACTTC
CDR3 protein: CSARESPTGTYEQYF
D gene: -
J gene: TRBJ2-7
CDR3 length: 15
V gene: TRBV20-1
clone size: -

CDR3 DNA: TGCAGTGCTAGGGGACAGGAGAACACTGAAGCTTTCTTT
CDR3 protein: CSARGQENTEAFF
D gene: TRBD1
J gene: TRBJ1-1
CDR3 length: 13
V gene: TRBV20-1
clone size: few

CDR3 DNA: TGTGCCACCAGCAGAGAGGGGTACCAGCCCCAGCATTTT
CDR3 protein: CATSREGYQPQHF
D gene: -
J gene: TRBJ1-5
CDR3 length: 13
V gene: TRBV15
clone size: -

CDR3 DNA: TGTGCCAGCAGCTTAGGCTCAGGGGTCTACGAGCAGTACTTC
CDR3 protein: CASSLGSGVYEQYF
D gene: -
J gene: TRBJ2-7
CDR3 length: 14
V gene: TRBV10-3
clone size: -

CDR3 DNA: TGCAGTGCTAGAGGGGGAGGGGAAGGGGCCCAGCATTTT
CDR3 protein: CSARGGGEGAQHF
D gene: -
J gene: TRBJ1-5
CDR3 length: 13
V gene: TRBV20-1
clone size: -

CDR3 DNA: TGTGCCAGCACCCCGACTCAGAACACCGGGGAGCTGTTTTTT
CDR3 protein: CASTPTQNTGELFF
D gene: -
J gene: TRBJ2-2
CDR3 length: 14
V gene: TRBV12-3/TRBV12-4
clone size: many

CDR3 DNA: TGTGCCAGCAGCCCTGCCGCTTACAGGTCGGACATAAAAAACGAGCAGTACTTC
CDR3 protein: CASSPAAYRSDIKNEQYF
D gene: -
J gene: TRBJ2-7
CDR3 length: 18
V gene: TRBV7-8
clone size: -

CDR3 DNA: TGTGCCAGTAGTGCTGGGACAGGGGGGAACACTGAAGCTTTCTTT
CDR3 protein: CASSAGTGGNTEAFF
D gene: TRBD1
J gene: TRBJ1-1
CDR3 length: 15
V gene: TRBV19
clone size: many

CDR3 DNA: TGCAGCGCCGGGGACAGTAACTATGGCTACACCTTC
CDR3 protein: CSAGDSNYGYTF
D gene: TRBD1
J gene: TRBJ1-2
CDR3 length: 12
V gene: TRBV29-1
clone size: few

CDR3 DNA: TGCGCCAGCAGCCCAGGGGGCTTCAATCAGCCCCAGCATTTT
CDR3 protein: CASSPGGFNQPQHF
D gene: TRBD1
J gene: TRBJ1-5
CDR3 length: 14
V gene: TRBV10-1
clone size: -

CDR3 DNA: TGCGCCAGCAGTGACGGGGGGCGCGGAGAAAAACTGTTTTTT
CDR3 protein: CASSDGGRGEKLFF
D gene: -
J gene: TRBJ1-4
CDR3 length: 14
V gene: TRBV10-1
clone size: once

CDR3 DNA: TGTGCCAGCAGTTCAGTGGCCGGGGAGCTGTTTTTT
CDR3 protein: CASSSVAGELFF
D gene: -
J gene: TRBJ2-2
CDR3 length: 12
V gene: TRBV6-5
clone size: many

CDR3 DNA: TGTGCCAGTAGTATGATCGGGACAGCTAATGAAAAACTGTTTTTT
CDR3 protein: CASSMIGTANEKLFF
D gene: TRBD1
J gene: TRBJ1-4
CDR3 length: 15
V gene: TRBV19
clone size: many

CDR3 DNA: TGTGCCAGTAGTTTCGGGGCAGATACGCAGTATTTT
CDR3 protein: CASSFGADTQYF
D gene: -
J gene: TRBJ2-3
CDR3 length: 12
V gene: TRBV19
clone size: -

CDR3 DNA: TGTGCCAGCCTAACCAATACAAGGGTGGGAGCTTCACCCCTCCACTTT
CDR3 protein: CASLTNTRVGASPLHF
D gene: -
J gene: TRBJ1-6
CDR3 length: 16
V gene: TRBV7-2
clone size: -